This entry concerns a single T cell receptor beta chain. The antigen it binds to is not known. No per-base quality is available; no much larger clone lies one base away. CDR1 MNHEY and CDR2 SMNVEV were looked up in the germline V gene (reference sequence). Trimmed from V: 6 bases; trimmed from J: 3 bases; junction bases lacking a gene match: 10. The CDR3 has 15 amino acids, counting the end cysteine and phenylalanine. CDR3 DNA is the only sequence kept; it has 45 bases, read in frame from the first base. The library was generated by the immunoSEQ multiplex PCR assay. The multiplex PCR relied on a mix of 60 forward primers for TCR Vbeta segments and 13 reverse primers for TCR Jbeta segments. The CDR3 region of rearranged TCR beta genes was amplified from genomic DNA with a multiplex PCR assay. Amplified TCR beta libraries were sequenced as 87-base-pair reads on the Illumina HiSeq System. As for how the authors treated the data: A later analysis tallied roughly 78 million unique TCR beta chains across the 700 or so repertoires, and roughly 11 million of those chains were shared by two or more donors. A nearest-neighbor algorithm error-corrected the raw reads and collapsed the reads into unique sequences, merging closely related sequences to remove PCR and sequencing errors. Alignment of CDR3 sequences to IMGT reference sequences was used to assign V, D and J gene segments. For a sequence to be retained, a match of at least six nucleotides was required to both a V gene segment and a J gene segment. A rearrangement was called productive if the CDR3 had no stop codons and remained in frame with V and J, and every other rearrangement was called non-productive. CDR3 was defined according to IMGT convention as the region running from the second conserved V-encoded cysteine to the conserved J-encoded phenylalanine. The earlier analysis of more than 450 of the donors excluded sequences that lacked an unambiguous match to a single V gene segment. In an earlier analysis of a few hundred of the donors, a V segment was called functional when productive rearrangements were above 56.7%, and segregating when the standard deviation between donors exceeded 5%. To diagnose cytomegalovirus status from the catalog of TCR beta chain sequences, a statistical classification framework was built. V and J gene assignment, in a later analysis, came from comparing TCR nucleotide sequences with IMGT/GENE-DB human TR gene sequences. Using the TCRdist pipeline, a later analysis assigned CDR3 sequences along with most-parsimonious VDJ recombination scenarios. In a later analysis, every TCR beta chain was defined by the combination of its CDR3 amino acid sequence and its V-gene family, and reads without a unique V-gene family were dropped. To address suspected cross-contamination and a sequencing artifact, a later analysis removed 450 to 700 highly shared, low-generation-probability nucleotide sequences. In a later analysis, a clonal expansion index was calculated for each public chain from normalized within-repertoire ranks of inferred template counts. In a later analysis, generation probabilities were computed using a VDJ recombination model fitted to out-of-frame rearrangements, and the results were checked against IGoR. In a later analysis, hypergeometric tests were used to score TCR-TCR, TCR-HLA and TCR-CMV co-occurrence, with a repertoire-size bias correction applied to TCR pairs. False discovery rates were estimated in a later analysis by permuting HLA or CMV assignments 20 times. A later analysis grouped co-occurring TCRs with DBSCAN, adding TCRdist sequence similarity when clustering within HLA-allele-positive subsets. Repertoires with fewer than 30,000 or more than 120,000 public chains were left out of co-occurrence clustering, as were a handful of repertoires with anomalous nucleotide sharing. TCRdb took this table from immuneACCESS and kept in-frame rearrangements with V and J called. Such tables lack part of the clones; where checked against another copy, unresolved V genes explain under half of the gap, and the rest is unexplained. The DNA was the basis for D and trimming; V, J and clone size are from that table. This sample has about 100,000 clones in its table, and approximately 89% of those were observed once. 3.5% to 5% of the sample comes from the top ten.

The data derive from a study of cytomegalovirus exposure and HLA in healthy donors (dated 2017 in TCRdb). Background for the entire study: An earlier analysis of approximately 640 of the donors reported more than 250 Gb of sequence data and roughly 110 million unique TCR beta sequences from around 200 million T cells. An early release that covered some 630 HLA-typed donors contained approximately 300 gigabases of sequencing data and tens of millions of unique TCR sequences. Of the roughly 400 genotyped donors, 81% fell in the genetic ancestry cluster associated with self-reported Caucasian donors. The study was designed to test whether signatures of past pathogen exposure could be identified by cataloging public T cell receptors. Using immunosequencing, the study profiled T cell repertoires from approximately 700 subjects and related those repertoires to cytomegalovirus serostatus. Along with the approximately 700-subject first cohort, a separate validation cohort of roughly 110 different subjects was used. To predict cytomegalovirus infection status, the study combined high-throughput TCR immunosequencing, statistical association of individual TCRs with disease status, and machine learning. In a later analysis, previously published TCR beta repertoires from 550 to 700 donors were re-analyzed and high-resolution HLA genotyping was added so that TCR occurrence patterns could be studied. Rather than using new phenotypic data, the later analysis identified candidate immune exposures from TCR beta sequences and from how often those sequences occurred across donors. An earlier analysis of 587 of the donors used high-throughput TCR beta sequencing to judge whether each TCR beta V gene segment behaved as functional or pseudogenic. Donor age, sex, ethnicity and CMV serostatus were compiled together with the repertoire data. Genome-wide SNP genotypes for about 55% of the 666 donors were used in a later genetic analysis, which treated that subset as a discovery cohort. Every repertoire in the discovery cohort had been generated on one and the same sequencing platform. Class I and class II HLA loci were covered by the typing at four-digit resolution. The number of typed donors differed by locus: about 620-640 for A, B, C, DRB1 and DQB1; some 500 for DQA1; 606 for DPA1; and some 450 for DPB1. About 5 DR-DQ haplotypes were handled as single units for association and clustering, since linkage in the cohort was strong. On average, roughly 200,000 unique TCR beta nucleotide sequences were sequenced per donor among some 420 genotyped donors of the cohort, with around 19% of those sequences being non-productive. Overall results and qualifications from the work: A later genetic analysis associated a missense DCLRE1C variant with V-gene and J-gene trimming of TCR beta chains, and an independent cohort replicated the association. Most TCR sequences were observed very rarely across donors, whereas some public TCRs were present in many individuals. Sequencing depth was assumed to be roughly uniform across donors in the presence/absence analyses, though that assumption may not hold. A later analysis associated 15,000 to 20,000 TCR beta sequences with specific HLA alleles at a false discovery rate of 0.05. The classifier was reported to diagnose cytomegalovirus status with high specificity and sensitivity in both the original and validation cohorts. In a later analysis, TCR association rates were found to vary across HLA loci, with the most associated TCRs seen for DRB1 alleles and the fewest for HLA-C alleles. Compared with equally common non-associated chains, HLA-associated TCR beta chains in a later analysis were more clonally expanded and had lower generation probabilities. The cohort was sequenced for TCR beta chains only, and without alpha or paired-chain data the features that could be detected were limited. A later genetic analysis reported fewer N-insertions in productive TCRs among donors in an Asian-associated ancestry cluster than the approximately 700-donor mean. Broadly in line with IMGT annotations, most TCR beta V segments showed up in productive rearrangements about 87% or about 30% of the time in an earlier analysis of 587 of the donors. CMV serostatus was the only immune exposure information available for the cohort. Linkage disequilibrium might explain the correlated functional status among segregating V segments, but an unknown experimental factor could not be excluded. The authors suggested that the approach could potentially be generalized to other disease states and immunological phenotypes. According to a later analysis, most CMV-associated TCR beta chains appeared to be HLA-restricted, and the HLA associations seemed to be driven largely by CMV exposure. The study listed 150 to 200 TCR beta chains as associated with cytomegalovirus. When HLA alleles, especially DR and DQ, strongly co-occurred, TCR associations were difficult to assign to individual alleles. Because the 87-base-pair reads could not distinguish some IMGT-functional V segments, including TRBV6-2 and TRBV6-3, those segments were excluded. A group of highly shared sequence variants was considered likely to be a technical artifact of the sequencing pipeline. A further reported finding was that TCR beta sequences accurately predicted the HLA-A and HLA-B alleles for most subjects in the first cohort. According to a later analysis, parvovirus B19, influenza, CMV and Epstein-Barr virus appeared linked to several top co-occurrence clusters. In vitro tests confirmed that a few of the cytomegalovirus-associated TCR beta chains recognize cytomegalovirus antigens. Over 15 rarely observed V segments, including chromosome 9 orphons, were excluded from the earlier analysis of 550 to 700 of the donors because counts were too low. Because some donors lacked HLA typing at each locus, the association tests relied only on the typed subset.

In total, 666 healthy bone marrow donors made up the cohort. All cohort members were sampled while nominally healthy, although unrecorded immune exposures were likely present. The donor was CMV seronegative and was included in the group of around 320 seronegative cohort members. A peripheral blood sample was collected from each donor, and TCR beta sequencing was performed on peripheral blood mononuclear cells. Genomic DNA extraction from the blood cell samples was performed with the Qiagen DNeasy Blood Extraction Kit. The chain is encoded by TRBV27 joined to TRBJ1-1; TRBD1 matches 7 bases in the middle. The sequence came from a man younger than 40 in good health and CMV-seronegative. The sequencing input was PBMCs. The encoded CDR3 is CASSPFRGVDTEAFF. The DNA is as follows: TGTGCCAGCAGCCCGTTCAGGGGGGTAGACACTGAAGCTTTCTTT.